Sequencing of this T cell receptor (beta chain) was carried out in a study of T cell responses to AZD1222 COVID-19 vaccine. Broader study findings: Vaccine-associated CD4 TCRs spanned spike, dominant at 160-218 and 743-854.

Clones were read by immunoSEQ multiplex PCR, and TCRdb kept only the in-frame ones, dropping some. Here the sample spans approximately 190,000 clones, around 92% being singletons. The CDR3 is made up of 14 amino acids. V was shortened by 6 bases and J by 4 bases, with 16 bases between the two germline ends. Germline V lookup: CDR1 MNHEY, CDR2 SMNVEV (reference sequence). Comment on this clone: Its target is unknown.

This TCR came from an adult in good health. The sample in question was peripheral blood, obtained on day 0 of AZD1222 vaccination. The V and J genes are TRBV27 and TRBJ2-7; weak D call: TRBD2 (6 bases). The CDR3 nucleotides are TGTGCCAGCAGGGGCACTAGCTATCGTTACGAGCAGTACTTC. Translated, it gives CASRGTSYRYEQYF.